This T cell receptor (beta chain) originates from a study of control samples from healthy donors and cancer patients. With V trimmed by 2 bases and J by 5 bases, 7 bases remained unmatched. The CDR3 has 16 amino acids. Per the germline V gene, CDR1 is SGHTA and CDR2 is FQGNSA. Some clones are missing from TCRdb's copy, which holds only in-frame ones; the method was immunoSEQ multiplex PCR. The profile shows approximately 150,000 clones, 96% of them singletons. The receptor comes from a woman between 25 and 40 years old in good health. The sequencing sample was made of blood. The chain uses TRBV7-2 and TRBJ2-1; 9 nucleotides agree with TRBD1. CDR3 in amino acids: CASSLYRGQPNNEQFF. The CDR3 DNA reads TGTGCCAGCAGCTTATACAGGGGGCAGCCGAACAATGAGCAGTTCTTC.